This is a list of T cell receptor beta chains from one sample in a study of T cell repertoires in cytomegalovirus infection. Antigen specificity for these receptors is unknown. TCRdb reprocessed the reads with MiXCR, giving one entry per CDR3 protein. The sample shows roughly 570,000 distinct CDR3 sequences, around two fifths of them seen only once. Sequenced here: cultured PBMCs, sampled from culture after CMV antigen stimulation. All receptors derive from a human donor in good health (CMV status not recorded). Some clones in this sample may be carry-over from other donors' samples. The CDR3 runs from the conserved cysteine through the conserved F or W. A D gene is named only where the DNA matches it firmly. Clone size appears in some rows only: once, few, many, or a class for an expanded clone.

abundance | j_gene | v_gene | d_gene | CDR3aa | CDR3nt
few | TRBJ1-1 | TRBV19 | TRBD1 | CASSRFPGQGITEAFF | TGTGCCAGTAGTCGGTTCCCGGGACAGGGAATAACTGAAGCTTTCTTT
- | TRBJ2-5 | TRBV7-9 | TRBD1 | CASSRPTGGQETQYF | TGTGCCAGCAGCCGACCGACAGGGGGGCAAGAGACCCAGTACTTC
many | TRBJ1-1 | TRBV7-2 | - | CASSFGMNTEAFF | TGTGCCAGCAGCTTTGGAATGAACACTGAAGCTTTCTTT
- | TRBJ1-5 | TRBV20-1 | - | CSAPPPPPQPQHF | TGCAGTGCCCCCCCCCCCCCCCCCCAGCCCCAGCATTTT
few | TRBJ1-2 | TRBV28 | TRBD1 | CAVRTGGGYGYTF | TGTGCCGTACGGACAGGGGGCGGCTATGGCTACACCTTC
- | TRBJ2-1 | TRBV4-1 | TRBD2 | CASSQSGGTYNEQFF | TGCGCCAGCAGCCAGTCGGGGGGGACCTACAATGAGCAGTTCTTC
- | TRBJ2-1 | TRBV12-5 | TRBD2 | CASVRGGTNLNAAFF | TGTGCTAGTGTCCGGGGGGGGACTAACCTGAACGCGGCGTTCTTC
- | TRBJ1-2 | TRBV10-3 | TRBD1 | CAIRTGEGGGYTF | TGTGCCATCCGGACAGGGGAAGGCGGAGGCTACACCTTC
- | TRBJ2-1 | TRBV6-2/TRBV6-3 | - | CASSYTFGGGGEQFF | TGTGCCAGCAGTTACACGTTCGGGGGAGGGGGTGAGCAGTTCTTC
- | TRBJ2-5 | TRBV6-6 | TRBD1 | CASSYSGTGQETQYF | TGTGCCAGCAGTTACTCCGGGACAGGACAAGAGACCCAGTACTTC
few | TRBJ2-1 | TRBV11-2 | TRBD2 | CASSHRTSGGPVEQFF | TGTGCCAGCAGCCACCGGACTAGCGGGGGGCCCGTTGAGCAGTTCTTC
many | TRBJ2-5 | TRBV7-8 | - | CASSFDGVRKETQYF | TGTGCCAGCAGCTTCGACGGTGTTAGGAAAGAGACCCAGTACTTC
many | TRBJ2-5 | TRBV7-2 | TRBD1 | CASSWTWDRGEETQYF | TGTGCCAGCAGCTGGACCTGGGACAGGGGTGAAGAGACCCAGTACTTC
few | TRBJ1-1 | TRBV11-2 | - | CASSRRSGAFF | TGTGCCAGCAGCCGTCGCTCGGGAGCTTTCTTT
- | TRBJ1-6 | TRBV19 | - | CASSITPREAPLHF | TGTGCCAGTAGTATAACACCGAGGGAGGCACCCCTCCACTTT
many | TRBJ1-3 | TRBV7-2 | - | CASSTATLDTIYF | TGTGCCAGCAGCACCGCGACACTGGACACCATATATTTT
few | TRBJ1-1 | TRBV20-1 | - | CSAREGRGPTEAFF | TGCAGTGCTAGAGAAGGCAGGGGTCCCACTGAAGCTTTCTTT
few | TRBJ2-1 | TRBV7-9 | TRBD2 | CASRHSGRGSYNEQFF | TGTGCCAGCAGACATAGCGGGAGGGGCTCCTACAATGAGCAGTTCTTC
- | TRBJ1-2 | TRBV2 | - | CASSLVRGDYGYTF | TGTGCCAGCAGTCTCGTTCGGGGGGACTATGGCTACACCTTC
few | TRBJ2-3 | TRBV12-3/TRBV12-4 | TRBD2 | CASSPAGDGTDTQYF | TGTGCCAGCAGTCCGGCGGGGGATGGCACAGATACGCAGTATTTT
many | TRBJ2-1 | TRBV15 | TRBD1 | CATSRDRQGNEQFF | TGTGCCACCAGCAGAGATAGACAGGGCAATGAGCAGTTCTTC
few | TRBJ2-2 | TRBV11-2 | TRBD1 | CASSSRQGARRDTGELFF | TGTGCCAGCAGTTCCCGACAGGGGGCTAGGAGGGACACCGGGGAGCTGTTTTTT
few | TRBJ2-3 | TRBV15 | - | CATSKRGVDTQYF | TGTGCCACCAGCAAAAGAGGTGTAGATACGCAGTATTTT
- | TRBJ2-1 | TRBV4-1 | - | CASSQGLLSFFSEQFF | TGCGCCAGCAGCCAAGGACTACTATCTTTTTTCTCCGAGCAGTTCTTC
few | TRBJ1-3 | TRBV27 | - | CASSLQAGGNTIYF | TGTGCCAGCAGTTTACAGGCCGGGGGAAACACCATATATTTT
- | TRBJ2-5 | TRBV12-5 | - | CASARPGPLETQYF | TGTGCTAGTGCCAGACCGGGACCACTAGAGACCCAGTACTTC
few | TRBJ2-1 | TRBV20-1 | - | CSARKLTGSAGSSYNEQFF | TGCAGTGCTAGAAAGTTAACCGGATCGGCGGGGAGCTCCTACAATGAGCAGTTCTTC
- | TRBJ2-1 | TRBV12-3/TRBV12-4 | TRBD2 | CASSLLGLAGAYNEQFF | TGTGCCAGCAGCCTACTAGGGCTAGCGGGAGCCTACAATGAGCAGTTCTTC
few | TRBJ2-7 | TRBV28 | - | CASSFDQGGVYEQYF | TGTGCCAGCAGTTTTGATCAGGGAGGAGTTTACGAGCAGTACTTC
- | TRBJ1-2 | TRBV10-3 | - | CAISDPGWGGYGYTF | TGTGCCATCAGTGACCCTGGATGGGGGGGCTATGGCTACACCTTC
- | TRBJ1-4 | TRBV12-3/TRBV12-4 | TRBD1 | CASSLATGGKEKLFF | TGTGCCAGCAGTTTAGCGACAGGGGGGAAAGAAAAACTGTTTTTT
- | TRBJ2-1 | TRBV15 | - | CATSTLRQSSYNEQFF | TGTGCCACCAGCACCTTAAGACAGAGCTCCTACAATGAGCAGTTCTTC
few | TRBJ1-5 | TRBV10-3 | - | CAISESNPLGNQPQHF | TGTGCCATCAGTGAGTCAAACCCACTGGGCAATCAGCCCCAGCATTTT